Following are 9 T cell receptor beta chains from one sample sequenced in a study of immune cell composition in non-small cell lung cancer. TCRdb's table, derived via immunoSEQ multiplex PCR, lists solely in-frame clones and lacks some. This sample has about 10,000 clones; 55% to 75% occur once, and the top ten carry 7.5% to 9.5%. The specimen sequenced was lung tumor tissue. These receptors originate from a human donor with non-small cell lung cancer.

This chain joins TRBV4-2 and TRBJ2-2; no firm D call. Germline loops: CDR1 LGHNA, CDR2 YNFKEQ. The CDR3 is made up of 14 amino acids. V lost 0 bases, J lost 1 base, and 3 bases lay in between. CDR3 protein: CASSQDWNTGELFF. The DNA for the CDR3 is TGTGCCAGCAGCCAAGATTGGAACACCGGGGAGCTGTTTTTT.

For this clone: Other DNA sequences in this sample translate to the same CDR3. The chain joins TRBV4-1 to TRBJ2-7; D perhaps matches TRBD2 (5 bases). V was shortened by 0 bases and J by 1 base, with 10 bases between the two germline ends. Germline assignment: CDR1 MGHRA and CDR2 YSYEKL. This CDR3 spans 15 amino acids. The CDR3 is CASSQEQRSSYEQYF. DNA for the CDR3: TGCGCCAGCAGCCAAGAACAGCGGAGTTCCTACGAGCAGTACTTC.

This chain links TRBV2 with TRBJ2-7; 8 positions agree with TRBD1. After removal of 4 bases from V and 3 bases from J, the junction contained 29 bases not matched to a gene. This CDR3 comprises 22 residues. Germline V lookup: CDR1 SNHLY, CDR2 FYNNEI. CDR3 in amino acids: CASSVSGAPTPNRQGFIYEQYF. The CDR3 DNA is TGTGCCAGCAGTGTTTCAGGCGCCCCAACCCCGAACCGACAGGGGTTCATCTACGAGCAGTACTTC.

The V gene is TRBV15, the J gene TRBJ1-5; possible D gene TRBD1, 5 bases. Trimming left V 6 bases short and J 3 bases short, with 15 bases between. Per the germline V gene, CDR1 is LNHNV and CDR2 is YYDKDF (reference sequence). The CDR3 runs to 15 residues. The CDR3 nucleotides read TGTGCCACCAGGACCTCGGGACGCGTCAATCAGCCCCAGCATTTT. It is translated as CATRTSGRVNQPQHF.

This chain connects TRBV5-6 to TRBJ2-1; 13 bases are shared with TRBD2. The CDR3 covers 17 residues. V was clipped by 4 bases and J by 6 bases; unmatched bases: 10. Germline-derived CDR1 and CDR2 are SGHDT and YYEEEE. As DNA, the CDR3 is TGTGCCAGCAGCCCCGATCGGGGGACTAGCGGGATCAATGAGCAGTTCTTC. The encoded protein is CASSPDRGTSGINEQFF.

This clone has a single count. This chain uses TRBV7-2 with TRBJ2-5, with TRBD1 as a possible D gene (6 bases). The CDR3 consists of 17 residues. The V end lost 5 bases, the J end lost 4 bases, and 23 bases lay between the germline ends. CDR1 and CDR2 (germline): SGHTA, FQGNSA. The CDR3 bases are TGTGCCAGCAGCCTGTATCCGCGCGGCGCCAGGGGAGAGACCCAGTACTTC. Protein: CASSLYPRGARGETQYF.

The genes are TRBV5-1 and TRBJ2-5; the D gene is possibly TRBD2 (7 bases). The CDR3 has 17 residues. The V gene's germline CDR1 is SGHRS and CDR2 YFSETQ. The ends were cut back, 3 bases at V and 7 bases at J, with 25 bases in the middle. The CDR3 spells CASSSGGQRSVSGTQYF. CDR3 nucleotide sequence: TGCGCCAGCAGCTCCGGGGGGCAGAGGTCAGTGTCCGGGACCCAGTACTTC.

This clone was detected a few times. The chain links TRBV15 to TRBJ1-2, with D possibly being TRBD1 (6 bases). Per the germline V gene, CDR1 is LNHNV and CDR2 is YYDKDF (reference sequence). The CDR3 spans 16 residues. Trimming took 0 bases from V and 6 from J, leaving 17 bases between them. The CDR3 DNA reads as TGTGCCACCAGCAGAGACTTTTTGGGGGGGGCTGATGGCTACACCTTC. Its translation: CATSRDFLGGADGYTF.

V and J are TRBV11-3 and TRBJ1-6, with unresolved D. Trimming left V 6 bases short and J 0 bases short, with 15 bases between. This CDR3 region has 17 residues. Germline V CDR1 and CDR2: SGHNT, YENEEA. CDR3 region: CASRDVGELSYNSPLHF. CDR3 nucleotide sequence: TGTGCCAGCAGGGACGTGGGTGAACTCTCCTATAATTCACCCCTCCACTTT.